These 22 T cell receptor beta chains originate from one sample sequenced in a study of T cell responses to AZD1222 COVID-19 vaccine. Produced via immunoSEQ multiplex PCR; TCRdb's table is partial and in-frame only. The data show approximately 150,000 clones, about nine tenths seen once. The specimen was peripheral blood, collected 28 days after the second dose of the MenACWY control vaccine. Source of these receptors: an adult who received the MenACWY meningococcal vaccine as a control.

The genes are TRBV24-1 and TRBJ2-5; perhaps TRBD2 as D (6 bases). The CDR3 spans 12 residues. Germline V gene sequence: CDR1 KGHDR, CDR2 SFDVKD. Trimming pared 9 bases from V and 5 bases from J, leaving 12 bases between. CDR3 in amino acids: CATGGKGETQYF. CDR3 bases: TGTGCCACCGGAGGGAAAGGGGAGACCCAGTACTTC.

CDR3 in DNA: TGTGCCAGCAGCCCGTCCGGACAGGGATTTGAGCCCCAGCATTTT. Residues: CASSPSGQGFEPQHF. The genes are TRBV9 and TRBJ1-5, with TRBD1 matching over 8 bases. The length of the CDR3 is 15 residues. Germline CDR1 is SGDLS and CDR2 is YYNGEE. The J segment lost 8 bases and the V segment lost 4 bases, leaving 11 bases of the junction unmatched.

The gene calls are TRBV28 and TRBJ2-5; D unclear. This CDR3 region has 11 residues. The germline V gene has CDR1 MDHEN and CDR2 SYDVKM. V lost 2 bases to trimming and J lost 4 bases, with 2 bases between them. The CDR3 coding sequence is TGTGCCAGCAGTTTAGGAGAGACCCAGTACTTC. Encoded protein: CASSLGETQYF.

This clone appeared a single time. The chain employs TRBV28 and TRBJ1-1, with TRBD1 matching 7 bases. Germline CDR1 is MDHEN and CDR2 is SYDVKM. Trimming at V came to 3 bases and at J to 4 bases, leaving 8 bases not matched to a gene. There are 15 residues in the CDR3. The CDR3, as DNA: TGTGCCAGCAGTTTGCCAAACAGGGGACCCACTGAAGCTTTCTTT. Its protein product is CASSLPNRGPTEAFF.

The rearrangement joins TRBV18 to TRBJ1-4; D not resolved. Germline CDR1 KGHSH, CDR2 LQKENI. Trimming removed 4 bases at V and 6 bases at J, with 18 bases between. This CDR3 has 16 residues. For the CDR3, the DNA is TGTGCCAGCTCACTGGGCCGTGGGAACTCCCATGAAAAACTGTTTTTT. Translating it yields CASSLGRGNSHEKLFF.

The chain combines TRBV7-8 with TRBJ1-4, with TRBD1 matching over 8 bases. This CDR3 comprises 14 residues. Losses at the gene ends were 5 bases for V and 7 bases for J; bases not matched to a gene: 6. Germline V lookup: CDR1 SGHVS, CDR2 FQNEAQ. CDR3 sequence: CASSIGQGGEKLFF. In DNA, the CDR3 is TGTGCCAGCAGCATAGGACAGGGCGGTGAAAAACTGTTTTTT. The entire variable domain, with the rest obtained from reference TRBV7-8 and TRBJ1-4, is as follows: GAGVSQSPRYKVAKRGQDVALRCDPISGHVSLFWYQQALGQGPEFLTYFQNEAQLDKSGLPSDRFFAERPEGSVSTLKIQRTQQEDSAVYLCASSIGQGGEKLFFGSGTQLSVL.

The V call is TRBV13, the J call TRBJ2-7; no reliable D call. With 4 bases removed from V and 4 bases from J, the gap between germline ends came to 5 bases. CDR3 length equals 11 residues. The V gene's germline CDR1 is PRHDT and CDR2 FYEKMQ (reference sequence). The CDR3 nucleotides are TGTGCCAGCAGCTACGGGTACGAGCAGTACTTC. This codes for CASSYGYEQYF.

The rearrangement links TRBV19 to TRBJ2-1, with 14 bases aligning to TRBD2. The CDR3 consists of 17 residues. Per germline, CDR1 LNHDA and CDR2 SQIVND (reference sequence). V was pared by 7 bases and J by 0 bases, with 5 bases of the junction left unmatched. CDR3 residues: CASTGTSGSHSYNEQFF. CDR3 sequence (DNA): TGTGCCAGTACCGGGACTAGCGGGAGCCACTCCTACAATGAGCAGTTCTTC.

This chain connects TRBV29-1 to TRBJ2-1; D tentatively reads TRBD1 or TRBD2 (7 bases each). CDR3 length: 14 residues. Germline V gives CDR1 SQVTM, CDR2 ANQGSEA. V lost 7 bases, J lost 2 bases, and 15 bases lay in between. The CDR3 here is CSAQGGGPYNEQFF. As DNA, the CDR3 is TGCAGCGCCCAGGGGGGGGGCCCCTACAATGAGCAGTTCTTC.

The chain has TRBV28 and TRBJ2-3; a weak D match, TRBD1 (5 bases). The CDR3 is made up of 15 amino acids. V dropped 2 bases and J dropped 3 bases, with 12 bases sitting between them. Germline CDR1 reads MDHEN; CDR2 reads SYDVKM. The CDR3 DNA reads TGTGCCAGCAGTTTAACCCTCCAGGGAACAGATACGCAGTATTTT. Its protein is CASSLTLQGTDTQYF.

The chain combines TRBV29-1 with TRBJ2-7; TRBD2 agrees at 9 bases. The J segment lost 5 bases and the V segment lost 4 bases, leaving 6 bases of the junction unmatched. The germline gives CDR1 SQVTM, CDR2 ANQGSEA. This CDR3 is 13 amino acids long. The CDR3 nucleotides are TGCAGCGTTGGCAGGACTAGCGTGAACGAGCAGTACTTC. It specifies CSVGRTSVNEQYF.

This clone has more than one count but fewer than ten. The V gene is TRBV7-3, the J gene TRBJ1-1, with 10 bases aligning to TRBD1. This CDR3 comprises 13 residues. Germline V gene data show CDR1 as SGHTA and CDR2 as FQGTGA. The junction had 3 bases not matched to a gene; V was cut back by 5 bases and J by 6 bases. The CDR3 sequence is CASSRGQGAEAFF. The CDR3 bases are TGTGCCAGCAGCCGCGGACAGGGGGCTGAAGCTTTCTTT.

This chain links TRBV19 with TRBJ2-7, with 11 bases lining up with TRBD2. Per germline, CDR1 LNHDA and CDR2 SQIVND (reference sequence). CDR3 length: 15 residues. V was pared by 1 base and J by 7 bases, with 6 bases of the junction left unmatched. The CDR3 DNA is TGTGCCAGTAGTATAGGACTAGCGGGAAGACCGGAGCAGTACTTC. This sequence encodes CASSIGLAGRPEQYF.

The chain employs TRBV9 and TRBJ2-3; 10 nucleotides align to TRBD2. The CDR3 covers 15 residues. Trimming at V came to 6 bases and at J to 8 bases, leaving 12 bases not matched to a gene. Per germline, CDR1 SGDLS and CDR2 YYNGEE. In nucleotides, the CDR3 is TGTGCCAGCACGTCATCCGGGACTAGCGAGGGTACGCAGTATTTT. This sequence encodes CASTSSGTSEGTQYF. Complete variable domain (other parts from reference TRBV9 and TRBJ2-3): DSGVTQTPKHLITATGQRVTLRCSPRSGDLSVYWYQQSLDQGLQFLIQYYNGEERAKGNILERFSAQQFPDLHSELNLSSLELGDSALYFCASTSSGTSEGTQYFGPGTRLTVL.

The CDR3 protein is CASSSDRAHEQFF. For the CDR3, the DNA is TGTGCCAGCAGTTCCGACAGGGCCCATGAGCAGTTCTTC. The chain carries TRBV6-6 and TRBJ2-1; the match to TRBD1 covers 7 bases. Losses at the gene ends were 4 bases for V and 8 bases for J; bases not matched to a gene: 5. The V gene's germline CDR1 is MNHNY and CDR2 SVGAGI (reference sequence). This CDR3 has 13 residues.

The CDR3 nucleotides read TGTGCCAGCAGAGTTGGACAGGAAGCTTTCTTT. As protein: CASRVGQEAFF. The V call is TRBV2, the J call TRBJ1-1; D is possibly TRBD1 (6 bases). Germline assignment: CDR1 SNHLY and CDR2 FYNNEI. The CDR3 has 11 amino acids. Trimming left V 6 bases short and J 8 bases short, with 10 bases between.

This clone has a single count. The V call is TRBV30, the J call TRBJ1-1; D remains ambiguous. CDR3 length equals 11 residues. Germline CDR1 and CDR2: GTSNPN and SVGIG (reference sequence). V was trimmed by 1 base and J by 11 bases, leaving 11 bases between them. The CDR3 loop is CAWSGAGRAFF. CDR3 nucleotides: TGTGCCTGGAGTGGGGCGGGGAGGGCTTTCTTT.

This chain joins TRBV5-1 and TRBJ2-7; D unresolved. From germline, CDR1 is SGHRS and CDR2 YFSETQ. The CDR3 runs 14 residues. Trimming took off 3 bases at V and 1 base at J, with 11 bases between the two ends. The CDR3 protein is CASSSSTPSYEQYF. CDR3 in DNA: TGCGCCAGCAGCTCCTCGACCCCATCCTACGAGCAGTACTTC.

The rearrangement joins TRBV30 to TRBJ1-6; D is possibly TRBD1 (6 bases). The germline CDR1 and CDR2 sequences are GTSNPN and SVGIG (reference sequence). The CDR3 has 15 residues. V dropped 0 bases and J dropped 2 bases, with 8 bases sitting between them. This CDR3 is CAWSVRTAYNSPLHF. As DNA, the CDR3 is TGTGCCTGGAGTGTACGGACAGCCTATAATTCACCCCTCCACTTT.

This clone was recorded a few times. The rearrangement joins TRBV6-4 to TRBJ2-3, with D tentatively TRBD1 (6 bases). Trimming stripped 3 bases from V and 4 bases from J, with 14 bases between. Germline V gives CDR1 MRHNA, CDR2 SNTAGT. CDR3 size: 15 residues. DNA for the CDR3: TGTGCCAGCAGTGAGTTTGGGGGCAACTCAGATACGCAGTATTTT. This codes for CASSEFGGNSDTQYF.

V and J are TRBV3-1 (or the pseudogene TRBV3-2) and TRBJ2-7, with D possibly matching TRBD2 (6 bases). V was cut by 2 bases and J by 10 bases, with 21 bases left in between. The germline gives CDR1 LGHDT, CDR2 YNNKEL (reference sequence). The CDR3 is 15 amino acids. The CDR3 spells CASSQTKRSEGGQYF. The CDR3 DNA follows: TGTGCCAGCAGCCAAACTAAGCGGTCCGAGGGAGGCCAGTACTTC.

V usage is TRBV28 and J usage is TRBJ2-3; the D call may be TRBD1 or TRBD2 (6 bases each). The V gene's germline CDR1 is MDHEN and CDR2 SYDVKM. The V and J ends lost 6 bases and 1 base respectively, with 8 bases between them. The length of the CDR3 is 13 residues. The CDR3 region is CASRRGGTDTQYF. Written as DNA, the CDR3 is TGTGCCAGCAGGAGGGGGGGCACAGATACGCAGTATTTT.